This paragraph reports one T cell receptor (beta chain). Its matching antigen is unknown. The sample belongs to a study of human T cells and chemical hapten exposure. Described time point: pre-sensitization, week 0. Treatment denoted: therapeutic diphenylcyclopropenone sensitization with weekly scalp DPC. Using its own MiXCR run on the RACE reads, TCRdb lists one record per CDR3 protein. The sample holds tens of thousands of distinct CDR3 sequences; about 7% are singletons and the top ten take approximately 1.6%. Whole-study findings and limits: DPC sensitization produced no change in TCRs with frequency above 1 in 1000.

The receptor comes from a woman aged 25 to 45 with alopecia areata. Some clones in this sample may be carry-over from other donors' samples. The sequencing used whole blood, collected in connection with sensitization to the hapten diphenylcyclopropenone (DPC).

The CDR3 loop is CASSQGLAIYNEQFF. Written as DNA, the CDR3 is TGTGCCAGCAGCCAAGGACTAGCCATATACAATGAGCAGTTCTTC. The chain links TRBV14 to TRBJ2-1; 7 nucleotides line up with TRBD2. The CDR3 is made up of 15 amino acids. Per the germline V gene, CDR1 is SGHDN and CDR2 is FVKESK. The V gene end was trimmed by 1 base and the J gene end by 4 bases; junction bases not matched to a gene: 4.